The 20 T cell receptor beta chains presented below share a single source sample, sequenced in a study of T-cell reconstitution after alpha-beta-depleted transplantation in children. Unique molecular identifiers were used to barcode this TCRbeta library. TCRdb passed the PCR reads through MiXCR, listing each CDR3 protein once. The sample lists approximately 200,000 distinct CDR3 sequences, 13% to 15% seen once, with 13% in the top ten. Sequences were derived from PBMCs from the stem cell graft donor, sampled from the stem cell graft. These receptors originate from a human donor who donated a stem cell graft to a child with acute lymphoblastic leukemia.

This clonotype was seen a single time. One junction end does not reproduce the germline sequence, and a read error may be involved. CDR3 loop: CASSDGHYSGANVMTF. In DNA form, the CDR3 reads TGCGCCAGCAGTGACGGCCATTACTCTGGGGCCAACGTCATGACTTTC. V is TRBV10-1 and J is TRBJ2-6; the D gene is possibly TRBD1 (5 bases). In germline, CDR1 is WNHNN, CDR2 SYGVQD (reference sequence). The CDR3 spans 16 residues.

This clonotype has at least ten counts. The chain uses TRBV5-1 and TRBJ2-3, with a possible D match to TRBD2 (5 bases). CDR3 size: 12 residues. Per germline, CDR1 SGHRS and CDR2 YFSETQ. V lost 5 bases and J 5 bases, leaving 9 bases between the germline ends. As DNA, the CDR3 is TGCGCCAGCAGGGTTGGAGGAGATACGCAGTATTTT. This sequence encodes CASRVGGDTQYF. The full variable domain, in which reference TRBV5-1 and TRBJ2-3 provide the parts outside the CDR3, is KAGVTQTPRYLIKTRGQQVTLSCSPISGHRSVSWYQQTPGQGLQFLFEYFSETQRNKGNFPGRFSGRQFSNSRSEMNVSTLELGDSALYLCASRVGGDTQYFGPGTRLTVL.

This clonotype was seen ten or more times. This chain uses TRBV20-1 with TRBJ1-1; D is undetermined. This CDR3 contains 11 residues. In germline, CDR1 is DFQATT, CDR2 SNEGSKA (reference sequence). Trimming took off 4 bases at V and 4 bases at J, with 7 bases between the two ends. As DNA, the CDR3 is TGCAGTGCTAACAAGGCCACTGAAGCTTTCTTT. This translates into CSANKATEAFF.

This clonotype was counted between two and nine times. The rearrangement links TRBV30 to TRBJ2-2; 7 bases line up with TRBD1. The trim removed 1 base at V and 4 bases at J, leaving 0 bases unmatched. The CDR3 runs 13 residues. Germline values: CDR1 GTSNPN, CDR2 SVGIG (reference sequence). The CDR3 sequence is CAWSGDSTGELFF. The DNA of the CDR3 is TGTGCCTGGAGTGGGGACAGCACCGGGGAGCTGTTTTTT.

The chain has TRBV11-1 and TRBJ2-1, with D perhaps TRBD2 (5 bases). The V end lost 5 bases, the J end lost 3 bases, and 32 bases lay between the germline ends. The CDR3 has 21 residues. Germline V gene lookup returns CDR1 SGHAT and CDR2 FQDESV (reference sequence). CDR3 amino acids: CASSRPASGVGVGGFYNEQFF. The CDR3 coding sequence is TGTGCCAGCAGCCGCCCCGCGTCTGGGGTCGGAGTCGGAGGATTCTACAATGAGCAGTTCTTC.

Concerning this clonotype: One base away lies a much larger clone, so this may be a sequencing read error. The chain carries TRBV5-6 and TRBJ1-1; no reliable D call. The germline V gene encodes CDR1 SGHDT and CDR2 YYEEEE. This CDR3 is 16 amino acids long. CDR3 protein: CASSPKRRPPNTDAFF. The CDR3 nucleotides read TGTGCCAGCAGCCCCAAACGCCGTCCCCCGAACACTGACGCTTTCTTT. Filled out from reference TRBV5-6 and TRBJ1-1, the complete variable domain reads DAGVTQSPTHLIKTRGQQVTLRCSPKSGHDTVSWYQQALGQGPQFIFQYYEEEERQRGNFPDRFSGHQFPNYSSELNVNALLLGDSALYLCASSPKRRPPNTDAFFGQGTRLTVV.

This clonotype was counted many times. The chain has TRBV5-1 and TRBJ1-4; D is unclear. Per the germline V gene, CDR1 is SGHRS and CDR2 is YFSETQ. V was cut by 5 bases and J by 8 bases, with 16 bases left in between. The CDR3 consists of 14 residues. For the CDR3, the DNA is TGCGCCAGCAGACCGGTGGGCCAAGGCGAAAAACTGTTTTTT. Its translation: CASRPVGQGEKLFF.

The chain joins TRBV11-1 to TRBJ1-1; D unresolved. V lost 5 bases and J 4 bases, leaving 14 bases between the germline ends. Germline V gives CDR1 SGHAT, CDR2 FQDESV (reference sequence). The CDR3 has 14 amino acids. DNA for the CDR3: TGTGCCAGCAGCGGTAGTACGGGCGGCACTGAAGCTTTCTTT. This codes for CASSGSTGGTEAFF. Combining the CDR3 with reference TRBV11-1 and TRBJ1-1 gives the whole variable domain EAEVAQSPRYKITEKSQAVAFWCDPISGHATLYWYRQILGQGPELLVQFQDESVVDDSQLPKDRFSAERLKGVDSTLKIQPAELGDSAMYLCASSGSTGGTEAFFGQGTRLTVV.

The chain has TRBV2 and TRBJ2-1; the D gene is possibly TRBD2 (6 bases). The germline gives CDR1 SNHLY, CDR2 FYNNEI. The CDR3 has 15 residues. The ends were cut back, 4 bases at V and 0 bases at J, with 10 bases in the middle. The CDR3, as DNA: TGTGCCAGCAGTGTGACCGGGAGCTCCTACAATGAGCAGTTCTTC. Translated: CASSVTGSSYNEQFF.

This clonotype was seen more than once but under ten times. The V gene is TRBV29-1, the J gene TRBJ1-3, with D unclear. CDR1 is SQVTM, CDR2 ANQGSEA, per germline. The CDR3 runs 17 residues. V lost 0 bases, J lost 1 base, and 16 bases lay in between. In DNA form, the CDR3 reads TGCAGCGTTGAAGATCGGGGAAGAGCTGAGTCTGGAAACACCATATATTTT. Protein product: CSVEDRGRAESGNTIYF.

V usage is TRBV20-1 and J usage is TRBJ2-1; weak D call: TRBD1 (5 bases). Trimming left V 2 bases short and J 9 bases short, with 8 bases between. The germline gives CDR1 DFQATT, CDR2 SNEGSKA (reference sequence). The CDR3 sequence is 11 residues long. This CDR3 reads CSARQGIEQFF. CDR3 DNA: TGCAGTGCTAGACAGGGCATTGAGCAGTTCTTC.

This clonotype was observed at least ten times. The genes are TRBV7-2 and TRBJ2-7; 9 bases agree with TRBD1. Germline V CDR1 and CDR2: SGHTA, FQGNSA. V was pared by 5 bases and J by 2 bases, with 4 bases of the junction left unmatched. The CDR3 covers 14 residues. CDR3 sequence: CASSHRTGAYEQYF. CDR3 DNA sequence: TGTGCCAGCAGCCATCGGACAGGGGCCTACGAGCAGTACTTC.

The chain links TRBV10-3 to TRBJ2-2; weak D call: TRBD2 (6 bases). The V gene lost 6 bases and the J gene lost 1 base, with 24 bases spanning the gap. In germline, CDR1 is ENHRY, CDR2 SYGVKD. This CDR3 is 19 amino acids long. The CDR3 bases are TGTGCCATCAGGCCGCGAGGGGCACTAGGAGGGAGGAACACCGGGGAGCTGTTTTTT. It translates to CAIRPRGALGGRNTGELFF.

This clonotype appeared a few times. The chain is built from TRBV5-1 and TRBJ2-5, with TRBD1 matching 11 bases. The CDR3 length is 16 residues. J lost 4 bases, V lost 4 bases, and 9 bases had no gene match. Germline-derived CDR1 and CDR2 are SGHRS and YFSETQ. CDR3 bases: TGCGCCAGCAGCCTATCCTCCGGGACAGGGGGAGAGACCCAGTACTTC. It yields the protein CASSLSSGTGGETQYF.

V and J are TRBV5-1 and TRBJ2-5, with TRBD2 matching 12 bases. V trimming: 4 bases; J trimming: 5 bases; junction bases outside the gene matches: 6. Germline loops: CDR1 SGHRS, CDR2 YFSETQ. CDR3 size: 15 residues. The CDR3 region is CASSRGLAGLETQYF. The CDR3, as DNA: TGCGCCAGCAGCCGAGGACTAGCGGGGCTCGAGACCCAGTACTTC.

This clonotype appeared many times. The J gene is TRBJ1-4, the V gene TRBV7-2; the D is unclear. This CDR3 contains 15 residues. The V gene's germline CDR1 is SGHTA and CDR2 FQGNSA. Trimming shortened V by 0 bases and J by 6 bases, and 11 bases separated the two germline ends. The CDR3 loop is CASSLANQIYEKLFF. CDR3 sequence (DNA): TGTGCCAGCAGCTTAGCAAACCAAATTTATGAAAAACTGTTTTTT. Full variable domain (rest looked up from reference TRBV7-2 and TRBJ1-4): GAGVSQSPSNKVTEKGKDVELRCDPISGHTALYWYRQSLGQGLEFLIYFQGNSAPDKSGLPSDRFSAERTGGSVSTLTIQRTQQEDSAVYLCASSLANQIYEKLFFGSGTQLSVL.

This clonotype was seen many times. The genes are TRBV25-1 and TRBJ2-7, with 9 bases aligning to TRBD1. V shed 5 bases, J shed 5 bases, and the junction held 4 bases outside the gene matches. CDR3 length equals 13 residues. CDR1 is MGHDK and CDR2 is SYGVNS in the germline V gene. The CDR3 reads CASSRQGVHEQYF. In DNA, the CDR3 is TGTGCCAGCAGTAGACAGGGGGTACACGAGCAGTACTTC.

The chain links TRBV20-1 to TRBJ2-1; the match to TRBD2 covers 9 bases. CDR1 and CDR2 from the germline V gene are DFQATT and SNEGSKA (reference sequence). The CDR3 contains 12 residues. V dropped 6 bases and J dropped 8; count of bases not matched to a gene: 5. CDR3 DNA: TGCAGTGCCCATGGGACTAGCTATGAGCAGTTCTTC. Translated: CSAHGTSYEQFF.

The chain links TRBV6-1 to TRBJ2-1; possible D gene TRBD2, 6 bases. Per the germline V gene, CDR1 is MNHNS and CDR2 is SASEGT. The V gene lost 4 bases and the J gene lost 7 bases, with 11 bases spanning the gap. The CDR3 sequence is 13 residues long. CDR3 protein: CASSAGTGNEQFF. CDR3 DNA sequence: TGTGCCAGCAGTGCCGGGACTGGAAATGAGCAGTTCTTC.

This clonotype was counted at least ten times. The chain uses TRBV7-9 and TRBJ2-2; the match to TRBD2 covers 11 bases. Germline V gives CDR1 SEHNR, CDR2 FQNEAQ (reference sequence). This CDR3 region has 14 residues. The CDR3 here is CVGTSGEDTGELFF. In DNA form, the CDR3 reads TGTGTAGGGACTAGCGGAGAGGACACCGGGGAGCTGTTTTTT.